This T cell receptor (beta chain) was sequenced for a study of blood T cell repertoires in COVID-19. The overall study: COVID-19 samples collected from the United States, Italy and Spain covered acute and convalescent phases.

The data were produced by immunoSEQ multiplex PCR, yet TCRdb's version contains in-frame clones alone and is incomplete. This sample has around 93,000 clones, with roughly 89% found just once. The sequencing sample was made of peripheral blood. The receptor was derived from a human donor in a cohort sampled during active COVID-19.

Here the CDR3 reads CASSLERGQDTQYF. The DNA of the CDR3 is TGTGCCAGCAGTTTAGAGCGGGGTCAAGATACGCAGTATTTT. The chain joins TRBV27 to TRBJ2-3, with 7 nucleotides matching TRBD2. Unmatched junction bases numbered 4, after V lost 2 bases and J lost 5 bases. Germline CDR1 and CDR2: MNHEY and SMNVEV (reference sequence). This CDR3 comprises 14 residues.